This T cell receptor beta chain was sequenced during a study of cytomegalovirus exposure and HLA in healthy donors. The V and J ends lost 3 bases and 4 bases respectively, with 6 bases between them. The germline V gene has CDR1 MNHNS and CDR2 SASEGT. This CDR3 is 12 amino acids long. 13 Jbeta primers and 60 Vbeta primers were used for the PCR. The protocol was immunoSEQ multiplex PCR, while the TCRdb copy is restricted to in-frame clones and leaves out a portion. The table records 120,000 or so clones, about three quarters of them present only once. Sequencing was performed on PBMCs. V usage is TRBV6-1 and J usage is TRBJ1-2; D is undetermined. The receptor's source is a man aged 25 to 45 in good health and CMV-seronegative. CDR3 sequence: CASSETGYGYTF. The CDR3 DNA follows: TGTGCCAGCAGTGAGACGGGCTATGGCTACACCTTC.